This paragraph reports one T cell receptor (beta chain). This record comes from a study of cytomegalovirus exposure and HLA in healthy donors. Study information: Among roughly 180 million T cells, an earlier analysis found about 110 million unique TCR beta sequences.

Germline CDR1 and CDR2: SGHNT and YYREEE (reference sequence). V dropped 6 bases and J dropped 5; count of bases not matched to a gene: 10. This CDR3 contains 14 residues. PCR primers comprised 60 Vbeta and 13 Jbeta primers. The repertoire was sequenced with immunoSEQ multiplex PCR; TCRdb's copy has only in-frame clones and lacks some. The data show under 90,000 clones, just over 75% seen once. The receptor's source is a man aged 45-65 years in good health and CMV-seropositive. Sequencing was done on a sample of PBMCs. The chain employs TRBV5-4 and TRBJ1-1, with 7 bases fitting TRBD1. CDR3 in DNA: TGTGCCAGCATCAAGAGACAGGGAGAGACTGAAGCTTTCTTT. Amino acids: CASIKRQGETEAFF.